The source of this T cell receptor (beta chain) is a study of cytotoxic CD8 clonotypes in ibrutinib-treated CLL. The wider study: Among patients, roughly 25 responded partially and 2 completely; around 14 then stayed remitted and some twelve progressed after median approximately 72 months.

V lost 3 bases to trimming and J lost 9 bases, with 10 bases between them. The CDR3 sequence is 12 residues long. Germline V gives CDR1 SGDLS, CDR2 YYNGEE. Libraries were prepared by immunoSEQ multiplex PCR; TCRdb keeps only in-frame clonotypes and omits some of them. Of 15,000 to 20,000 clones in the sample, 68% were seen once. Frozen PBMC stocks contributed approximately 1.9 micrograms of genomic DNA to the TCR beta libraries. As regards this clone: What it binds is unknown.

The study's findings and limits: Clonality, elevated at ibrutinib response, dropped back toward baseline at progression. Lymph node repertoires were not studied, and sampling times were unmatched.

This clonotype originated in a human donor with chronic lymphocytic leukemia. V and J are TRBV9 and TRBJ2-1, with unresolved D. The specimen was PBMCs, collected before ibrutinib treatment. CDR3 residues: CASSGPDVEQFF. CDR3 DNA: TGTGCCAGCAGCGGCCCCGATGTTGAGCAGTTCTTC.